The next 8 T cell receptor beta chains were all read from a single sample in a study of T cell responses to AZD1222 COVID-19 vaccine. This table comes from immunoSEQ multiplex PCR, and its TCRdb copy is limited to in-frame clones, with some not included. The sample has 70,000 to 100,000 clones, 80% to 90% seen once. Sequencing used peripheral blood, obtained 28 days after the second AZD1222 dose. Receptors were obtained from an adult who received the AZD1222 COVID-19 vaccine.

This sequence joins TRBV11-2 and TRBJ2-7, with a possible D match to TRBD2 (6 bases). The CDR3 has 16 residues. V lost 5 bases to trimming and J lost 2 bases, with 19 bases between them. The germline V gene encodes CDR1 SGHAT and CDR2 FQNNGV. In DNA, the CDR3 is TGTGCCAGCAGCGGCCGTGGGTGGGAGGTTCCCTACGAGCAGTACTTC. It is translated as CASSGRGWEVPYEQYF.

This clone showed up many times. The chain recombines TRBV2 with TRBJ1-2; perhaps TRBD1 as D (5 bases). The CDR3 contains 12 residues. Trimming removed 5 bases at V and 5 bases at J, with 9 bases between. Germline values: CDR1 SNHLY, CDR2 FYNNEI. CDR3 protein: CASSTGMYGYTF. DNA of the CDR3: TGTGCCAGCAGTACAGGAATGTATGGCTACACCTTC.

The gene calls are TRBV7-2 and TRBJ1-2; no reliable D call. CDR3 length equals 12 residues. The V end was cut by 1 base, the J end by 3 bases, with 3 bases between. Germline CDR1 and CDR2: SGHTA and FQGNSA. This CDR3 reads CASSLGDYGYTF. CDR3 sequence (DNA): TGTGCCAGCAGCTTAGGGGACTATGGCTACACCTTC.

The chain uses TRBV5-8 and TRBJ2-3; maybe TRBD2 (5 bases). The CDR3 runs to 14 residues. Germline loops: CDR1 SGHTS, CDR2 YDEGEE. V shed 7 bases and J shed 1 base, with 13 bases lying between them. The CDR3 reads CASFFGLGTDTQYF. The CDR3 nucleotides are TGTGCCAGCTTTTTTGGACTCGGCACAGATACGCAGTATTTT.

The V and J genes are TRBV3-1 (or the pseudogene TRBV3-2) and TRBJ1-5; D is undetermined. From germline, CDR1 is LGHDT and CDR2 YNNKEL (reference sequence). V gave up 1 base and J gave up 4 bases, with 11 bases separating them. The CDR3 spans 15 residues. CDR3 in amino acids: CASSQGMTGNQPQHF. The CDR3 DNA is TGTGCCAGCAGCCAAGGCATGACGGGAAATCAGCCCCAGCATTTT.

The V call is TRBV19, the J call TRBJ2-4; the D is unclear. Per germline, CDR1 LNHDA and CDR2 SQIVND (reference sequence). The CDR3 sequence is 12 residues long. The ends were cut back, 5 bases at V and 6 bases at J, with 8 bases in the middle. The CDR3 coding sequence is TGTGCCAGTAGTCGTGCTACAAACATTCAGTACTTC. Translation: CASSRATNIQYF.

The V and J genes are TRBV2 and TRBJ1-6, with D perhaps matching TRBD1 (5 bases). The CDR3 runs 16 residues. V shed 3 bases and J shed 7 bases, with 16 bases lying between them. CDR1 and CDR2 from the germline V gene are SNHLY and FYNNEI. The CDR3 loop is CASSDSGGGRNSPLHF. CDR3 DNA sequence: TGTGCCAGCAGTGATAGCGGGGGGGGTCGCAATTCACCCCTCCACTTT.

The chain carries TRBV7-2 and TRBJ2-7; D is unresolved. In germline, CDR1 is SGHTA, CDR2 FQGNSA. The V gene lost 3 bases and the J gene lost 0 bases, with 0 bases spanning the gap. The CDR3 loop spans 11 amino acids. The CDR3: CASSFSYEQYF. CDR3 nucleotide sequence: TGTGCCAGCAGCTTCTCCTACGAGCAGTACTTC. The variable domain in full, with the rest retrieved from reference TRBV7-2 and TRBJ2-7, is GAGVSQSPSNKVTEKGKDVELRCDPISGHTALYWYRQSLGQGLEFLIYFQGNSAPDKSGLPSDRFSAERTGGSVSTLTIQRTQQEDSAVYLCASSFSYEQYFGPGTRLTVT.